These 21 T cell receptor beta chains share one sample of origin, sequenced in a study of T cell responses to AZD1222 COVID-19 vaccine. Here immunoSEQ multiplex PCR was the method, and the copy in TCRdb shows in-frame clones only, minus some. The top ten clones hold about 6.6% of a sample with about 35,000 clones, 80% to 90% of them seen once. This specimen was peripheral blood, taken on day 0 of AZD1222 vaccination. The source of these receptors is an adult in good health.

The chain carries TRBV10-3 and TRBJ1-4; unclear D gene. CDR1 ENHRY and CDR2 SYGVKD come from the germline V gene. The CDR3 runs to 13 residues. Between the trimmed V and J ends, which lost 11 bases and 0 bases, there was a span of 10 bases. DNA for the CDR3: TGTGCCGTATCCTTCGCAACTAATGAAAAACTGTTTTTT. This encodes CAVSFATNEKLFF.

This chain uses TRBV11-2 with TRBJ2-5; 13 nucleotides align to TRBD2. There are 15 residues in the CDR3. The V segment lost 4 bases and the J segment 4 bases; nucleotides outside the gene matches: 3. Germline lookup yields CDR1 SGHAT and CDR2 FQNNGV. The CDR3 sequence: CASSSRTSGRETQYF. The CDR3 DNA is TGTGCCAGCAGCTCCCGGACTAGCGGGAGAGAGACCCAGTACTTC. The variable domain in full, with the rest retrieved from reference TRBV11-2 and TRBJ2-5, is EAGVAQSPRYKIIEKRQSVAFWCNPISGHATLYWYQQILGQGPKLLIQFQNNGVVDDSQLPKDRFSAERLKGVDSTLKIQPAKLEDSAVYLCASSSRTSGRETQYFGPGTRLLVL.

The J gene is TRBJ1-5, the V gene TRBV19; no firm D call. Germline values: CDR1 LNHDA, CDR2 SQIVND (reference sequence). This CDR3 has 14 residues. V shed 8 bases and J shed 5 bases, with 16 bases lying between them. CDR3 in amino acids: CASQRVDRDQPQHF. CDR3 in DNA: TGTGCCAGTCAACGGGTGGACCGAGATCAGCCCCAGCATTTT. The variable domain in full, with the rest retrieved from reference TRBV19 and TRBJ1-5, is DGGITQSPKYLFRKEGQNVTLSCEQNLNHDAMYWYRQDPGQGLRLIYYSQIVNDFQKGDIAEGYSVSREKKESFPLTVTSAQKNPTAFYLCASQRVDRDQPQHFGDGTRLSIL.

The rearrangement uses TRBV7-8 and TRBJ1-3, with D possibly being TRBD1 (6 bases). The CDR3 totals 15 residues. Trimming stripped 3 bases from V and 6 bases from J, with 15 bases between. Germline V lookup: CDR1 SGHVS, CDR2 FQNEAQ. The CDR3 nucleotides are TGTGCCAGCAGCTTGGGGAGTGGGGGGGCAAACACCATATATTTT. It codes for CASSLGSGGANTIYF.

The chain recombines TRBV11-2 with TRBJ2-1, with D hard to call. V gave up 1 base and J gave up 10 bases, with 5 bases separating them. The CDR3 is made up of 11 amino acids. CDR1 is SGHAT, CDR2 FQNNGV, per germline. The CDR3 protein is CASSLGTEQFF. CDR3 DNA: TGTGCCAGCAGCTTAGGCACAGAGCAGTTCTTC.

The chain couples TRBV28 to TRBJ2-7; D is unclear. Per germline, CDR1 MDHEN and CDR2 SYDVKM. V gave up 6 bases and J gave up 2 bases, with 5 bases separating them. The CDR3 runs 11 residues. The CDR3 spells CASRSTYEQYF. The CDR3 DNA reads TGTGCCAGCAGGAGCACCTACGAGCAGTACTTC.

CDR3 residues: CASSPGTSGRGNTQYF. The CDR3 DNA is TGTGCCAGCAGCCCCGGGACTAGCGGGAGGGGGAATACGCAGTATTTT. The rearrangement joins TRBV13 to TRBJ2-3, with 16 bases aligning to TRBD2. V lost 5 bases to trimming and J lost 7 bases; unmatched junction nucleotides: 6. The germline V gene encodes CDR1 PRHDT and CDR2 FYEKMQ (reference sequence). There are 16 residues in the CDR3.

The chain combines TRBV7-2 with TRBJ1-5; no reliable D call. Germline values: CDR1 SGHTA, CDR2 FQGNSA. V was pared by 2 bases and J by 2 bases, with 4 bases between. The CDR3 has 13 amino acids. The chain's CDR3 is CASSLRGNQPQHF. The CDR3 bases are TGTGCCAGCAGCTTACGGGGCAATCAGCCCCAGCATTTT.

The chain links TRBV15 to TRBJ1-5; D gene uncertain. Trimming stripped 0 bases from V and 6 bases from J, with 15 bases between. Germline V CDR1 and CDR2: LNHNV, YYDKDF (reference sequence). This CDR3 has 16 residues. CDR3 loop: CATSRDQARLAQPQHF. The CDR3 nucleotides are TGTGCCACCAGCAGAGATCAAGCGCGTTTAGCTCAGCCCCAGCATTTT.

This chain uses TRBV28 with TRBJ1-5; D remains ambiguous. The V and J ends lost 7 bases and 1 base respectively, with 8 bases between them. The CDR3 is 13 residues long. Germline CDR1 and CDR2: MDHEN and SYDVKM. The CDR3: CASTDSSNQPQHF. The CDR3 bases are TGTGCCAGCACCGACTCGAGCAATCAGCCCCAGCATTTT.

The chain combines TRBV7-6 with TRBJ1-4; D is unclear. Germline V lookup: CDR1 SGHVS, CDR2 FNYEAQ. The CDR3 extends over 15 amino acids. V dropped 1 base and J dropped 0 bases, with 6 bases sitting between them. The CDR3, as DNA: TGTGCCAGCAGCTTAGGGCCCGCAACTAATGAAAAACTGTTTTTT. Translation: CASSLGPATNEKLFF.

The V call is TRBV5-6, the J call TRBJ1-1; D is uncertain. This CDR3 region has 13 residues. From germline, CDR1 is SGHDT and CDR2 YYEEEE. Trimming took 0 bases from V and 1 from J, leaving 4 bases between them. DNA for the CDR3: TGTGCCAGCAGCTTGGCTGGGAACACTGAAGCTTTCTTT. Its protein product is CASSLAGNTEAFF.

The chain joins TRBV2 to TRBJ1-1, with D possibly matching TRBD1 (5 bases). The germline CDR1 and CDR2 sequences are SNHLY and FYNNEI. There are 15 residues in the CDR3. Trimming pared 1 base from V and 0 bases from J, leaving 9 bases between. In DNA, the CDR3 is TGTGCCAGCAGTGAAGGGGGCAGGGTGAACACTGAAGCTTTCTTT. Protein: CASSEGGRVNTEAFF. The whole variable domain, remainder taken from reference TRBV2 and TRBJ1-1, is EPEVTQTPSHQVTQMGQEVILRCVPISNHLYFYWYRQILGQKVEFLVSFYNNEISEKSEIFDDQFSVERPDGSNFTLKIRSTKLEDSAMYFCASSEGGRVNTEAFFGQGTRLTVV.

Only one count was recorded for this clone. V gene TRBV4-3 combines with J gene TRBJ2-7; TRBD2 might be the D (6 bases). There are 13 residues in the CDR3. V was cut by 0 bases and J by 9 bases, with 12 bases left in between. Per germline, CDR1 LGHNA and CDR2 YSLEER. In nucleotides, the CDR3 is TGCGCCAGCAGCCAAGAACGCAGCGGGCGGCAGTACTTC. Protein sequence: CASSQERSGRQYF.

The chain joins TRBV7-2 to TRBJ2-3; the match to TRBD2 covers 7 bases. In germline, CDR1 is SGHTA, CDR2 FQGNSA. CDR3 length: 14 amino acids. V gave up 6 bases and J gave up 2 bases; unmatched junction bases: 5. In DNA, the CDR3 is TGTGCCAGCAGGGGAGCGGGGCCCACAGATACGCAGTATTTT. It encodes CASRGAGPTDTQYF.

This clone has only one observation. The rearrangement joins TRBV27 to TRBJ2-1; 9 nucleotides align to TRBD2. With V trimmed by 5 bases and J by 8 bases, 7 bases remained unmatched. Germline V gives CDR1 MNHEY, CDR2 SMNVEV (reference sequence). This CDR3 spans 14 amino acids. The CDR3 protein is CASSAAGGKDEQFF. As DNA, the CDR3 is TGTGCCAGCAGTGCAGCGGGAGGAAAGGATGAGCAGTTCTTC.

The chain uses TRBV7-2 and TRBJ1-4, with TRBD1 matching 10 bases. With V trimmed by 5 bases and J by 7 bases, 4 bases remained unmatched. Germline V gene data show CDR1 as SGHTA and CDR2 as FQGNSA. This CDR3 is 14 amino acids long. CDR3 region: CASSPGQGSEKLFF. As DNA, the CDR3 is TGTGCCAGCAGCCCGGGACAGGGGAGTGAAAAACTGTTTTTT.

The chain carries TRBV7-2 and TRBJ2-7; D not certain. The CDR3 runs 15 residues. V was clipped by 1 base and J by 2 bases, with 12 bases between them. The germline V gene encodes CDR1 SGHTA and CDR2 FQGNSA. The CDR3 protein is CASSLVGTLAYEQYF. Here the CDR3 DNA reads TGTGCCAGCAGCTTAGTGGGCACCCTAGCCTACGAGCAGTACTTC. Looking up the rest from reference TRBV7-2 and TRBJ2-7 gives the full variable domain: GAGVSQSPSNKVTEKGKDVELRCDPISGHTALYWYRQSLGQGLEFLIYFQGNSAPDKSGLPSDRFSAERTGGSVSTLTIQRTQQEDSAVYLCASSLVGTLAYEQYFGPGTRLTVT.

This rearrangement joins TRBV23-1 to TRBJ2-4, with 8 bases aligning to TRBD2. TRBV23-1 is an ORF for which the function is uncertain. Germline trimming cut 0 bases from V and 6 bases from J; bases unmatched to any gene: 16. This CDR3 contains 19 residues. For the CDR3, the DNA is TGCGCCAGCAGTCAATCGGACACAGCGGGAGAAGGGGGGAGAAACATTCAGTACTTC. Its protein product is CASSQSDTAGEGGRNIQYF.

This chain joins TRBV6-4 and TRBJ2-2; TRBD2 aligns across 11 bases. V lost 6 bases, J lost 3 bases, and 0 bases stayed unmatched. Germline CDR1 and CDR2: MRHNA and SNTAGT. The CDR3 spans 14 residues. The CDR3 DNA reads as TGTGCCAGCAGGACTAGCGGGGACACCGGGGAGCTGTTTTTT. Protein sequence: CASRTSGDTGELFF.

The rearrangement joins TRBV11-2 to TRBJ2-7; D possibly corresponds to TRBD2 (5 bases). V was cut by 5 bases and J by 2 bases, with 10 bases left in between. Germline V gene lookup returns CDR1 SGHAT and CDR2 FQNNGV. This CDR3 is built from 13 residues. CDR3: CASSLELAYEQYF. The CDR3 nucleotides are TGTGCCAGCAGCCTCGAACTAGCCTACGAGCAGTACTTC. Full variable domain (missing parts from reference TRBV11-2 and TRBJ2-7): EAGVAQSPRYKIIEKRQSVAFWCNPISGHATLYWYQQILGQGPKLLIQFQNNGVVDDSQLPKDRFSAERLKGVDSTLKIQPAKLEDSAVYLCASSLELAYEQYFGPGTRLTVT.